These 20 T cell receptor beta chains were all obtained from the same sample, sequenced in a study of Ad26.COV2.S vaccination and SARS-CoV-2 variants. Here immunoSEQ multiplex PCR was the method, and the copy in TCRdb shows in-frame clones only, minus some. Counted here are about 680,000 clones, about 90% occurring once; the ten biggest clones make up about 1.5%. The treatment is: 15 to 20 received Ad26.COV2.S at low or high dose, single or two shots; several received placebo; per-sample allocation not given. The study sampled participants on day 63 after the first vaccine or placebo injection. Here the sequenced sample was peripheral blood, taken in a trial of Ad26.COV2.S vaccine versus placebo. These receptor sequences come from a person between 18 and 59 years old who received the Ad26.COV2.S COVID-19 vaccine or a placebo.

The chain is built from TRBV7-2 and TRBJ1-4; the D is unclear. CDR3 size: 15 residues. V gave up 2 bases and J gave up 7 bases, with 14 bases separating them. CDR1 is SGHTA and CDR2 is FQGNSA in the germline V gene. CDR3 loop: CASSLRPYASEKLFF. Written as DNA, the CDR3 is TGTGCCAGCAGCTTACGGCCATACGCTAGTGAAAAACTGTTTTTT.

The chain links TRBV2 to TRBJ1-6, with TRBD1 identical over 8 bases. The CDR3 contains 13 residues. The trim removed 7 bases at V and 7 bases at J, leaving 3 bases unmatched. Germline-derived CDR1 and CDR2 are SNHLY and FYNNEI. CDR3 in amino acids: CASTDRENSPLHF. The CDR3 DNA follows: TGTGCCAGCACGGACAGGGAGAATTCACCCCTCCACTTT.

The V gene is TRBV7-3, the J gene TRBJ2-5; TRBD2 matches 7 bases. Trimming took 6 bases from V and 2 from J; bases not matched to a gene: 3. The CDR3 is 13 amino acids. Germline V gene lookup returns CDR1 SGHTA and CDR2 FQGTGA. CDR3 loop: CASSRDYQETQYF. The CDR3 nucleotides are TGTGCCAGCAGTCGGGACTATCAAGAGACCCAGTACTTC.

The gene calls are TRBV6-5 and TRBJ2-5, with 9 bases aligning to TRBD2. The CDR3 extends over 14 amino acids. Germline V gene data show CDR1 as MNHEY and CDR2 as SVGAGI. With V trimmed by 11 bases and J by 1 base, 8 bases remained unmatched. CDR3 coding DNA: TGTGCCGGGGGACTAGCATCTTCCCAAGAGACCCAGTACTTC. This gives the protein CAGGLASSQETQYF.

The table lists this clone with a count of one. This chain joins TRBV19 and TRBJ2-2; 7 bases are a match to TRBD1. This CDR3 comprises 16 residues. V gave up 6 bases and J gave up 0 bases; unmatched junction bases: 7. Per the germline V gene, CDR1 is LNHDA and CDR2 is SQIVND (reference sequence). CDR3 nucleotides: TGTGCCAGTAGCCAACGGACAGGCGCGAACACCGGGGAGCTGTTTTTT. This translates into CASSQRTGANTGELFF.

The chain has TRBV18 and TRBJ1-5; 8 bases fit TRBD1. V lost 5 bases and J lost 7; bases outside the gene matches: 7. The CDR3 length is 14 residues. Germline CDR1 reads KGHSH; CDR2 reads LQKENI. In DNA, the CDR3 is TGTGCCAGCTCATTTACAGGGGGGGAGCAGCCCCAGCATTTT. Translated, it gives CASSFTGGEQPQHF.

This sequence joins TRBV12-5 and TRBJ2-2, with TRBD1 matching 7 bases. CDR1 and CDR2 (germline): LGHNT, FRNRAP. The V segment lost 8 bases and the J segment 4 bases; nucleotides outside the gene matches: 4. The CDR3 loop spans 13 amino acids. CDR3 sequence reads: CASRDSLTGELFF. The CDR3 region has the DNA TGTGCTAGTCGGGACAGCCTCACCGGGGAGCTGTTTTTT. Together with reference TRBV12-5 and TRBJ2-2, the CDR3 gives the full variable domain: DARVTQTPRHKVTEMGQEVTMRCQPILGHNTVFWYRQTMMQGLELLAYFRNRAPLDDSGMPKDRFSAEMPDATLATLKIQPSEPRDSAVYFCASRDSLTGELFFGEGSRLTVL.

The chain is built from TRBV19 and TRBJ2-1; D not certain. V lost 4 bases to trimming and J lost 0 bases, with 7 bases between them. The germline gives CDR1 LNHDA, CDR2 SQIVND (reference sequence). The CDR3 runs to 14 residues. CDR3 residues: CASSTESSYNEQFF. Here the CDR3 DNA reads TGTGCCAGTAGTACAGAAAGCTCCTACAATGAGCAGTTCTTC. The full variable domain, rest sourced from reference TRBV19 and TRBJ2-1, is DGGITQSPKYLFRKEGQNVTLSCEQNLNHDAMYWYRQDPGQGLRLIYYSQIVNDFQKGDIAEGYSVSREKKESFPLTVTSAQKNPTAFYLCASSTESSYNEQFFGPGTRLTVL.

The rearrangement joins TRBV11-3 to TRBJ2-5; 8 bases are shared with TRBD1. The CDR3 runs 15 residues. The junction had 10 bases not matched to a gene; V was cut back by 5 bases and J by 5 bases. Germline V gene lookup returns CDR1 SGHNT and CDR2 YENEEA. The CDR3, as DNA: TGTGCCAGCAGCCCGAGATGGACAGGGTTGGAGACCCAGTACTTC. This gives the protein CASSPRWTGLETQYF.

V and J are TRBV18 and TRBJ1-1; no firm D call. V was trimmed by 2 bases and J by 1 base, leaving 5 bases between them. From germline, CDR1 is KGHSH and CDR2 LQKENI. This CDR3 comprises 13 residues. The chain's CDR3 is CASSPIENTEAFF. CDR3 in DNA: TGTGCCAGCTCACCAATCGAGAACACTGAAGCTTTCTTT. The full variable domain, its missing parts supplied by reference TRBV18 and TRBJ1-1, is NAGVMQNPRHLVRRRGQEARLRCSPMKGHSHVYWYRQLPEEGLKFMVYLQKENIIDESGMPKERFSAEFPKEGPSILRIQQVVRGDSAAYFCASSPIENTEAFFGQGTRLTVV.

The chain carries TRBV3-1 (or the pseudogene TRBV3-2) and TRBJ2-5; D assignment may be TRBD1 or TRBD2 (7 bases each). Trimming removed 4 bases at V and 5 bases at J, with 20 bases between. CDR1 and CDR2 from the germline V gene are LGHDT and YNNKEL (reference sequence). The CDR3 is 16 amino acids. The CDR3 bases are TGTGCCAGCAGCCTAGGGGGCGGGGGCAAGTGGGAGACCCAGTACTTC. Translation: CASSLGGGGKWETQYF.

The CDR3 DNA reads as TGTGCCAGCAGCGTAGCTGGATATAATTCACCCCTCCACTTT. Translating gives CASSVAGYNSPLHF. The V and J genes are TRBV9 and TRBJ1-6, with no clear D. V lost 0 bases and J lost 4, with 5 bases in between. Looked up from germline, CDR1 is SGDLS and CDR2 is YYNGEE. The CDR3 is made up of 14 amino acids.

The J gene is TRBJ2-7, the V gene TRBV7-7; D uncertain. From germline, CDR1 is SSHAT and CDR2 FNYEAQ (reference sequence). This CDR3 region has 15 residues. With 0 bases removed from V and 3 bases from J, the gap between germline ends came to 12 bases. The chain's CDR3 is CASSLASGSLYEQYF. The CDR3 DNA sequence: TGTGCCAGCAGCTTAGCTTCGGGCAGCCTCTACGAGCAGTACTTC. Together with reference TRBV7-7 and TRBJ2-7, the CDR3 gives the full variable domain: GAGVSQSPRYKVTKRGQDVTLRCDPISSHATLYWYQQALGQGPEFLTYFNYEAQPDKSGLPSDRFSAERPEGSISTLTIQRTEQRDSAMYRCASSLASGSLYEQYFGPGTRLTVT.

This rearrangement joins TRBV7-9 to TRBJ2-3; TRBD1 or TRBD2 may be the D gene (5 bases each). V was cut by 5 bases and J by 5 bases, with 26 bases left in between. The CDR3 covers 18 residues. The germline V gene encodes CDR1 SEHNR and CDR2 FQNEAQ (reference sequence). CDR3 coding DNA: TGTGCCAGCAGCCGTTCCCCTCTCCGGGACCCAAGGGGAGATACGCAGTATTTT. Translation gives CASSRSPLRDPRGDTQYF. Combining the CDR3 with reference TRBV7-9 and TRBJ2-3 gives the whole variable domain DTGVSQNPRHKITKRGQNVTFRCDPISEHNRLYWYRQTLGQGPEFLTYFQNEAQLEKSRLLSDRFSAERPKGSFSTLEIQRTEQGDSAMYLCASSRSPLRDPRGDTQYFGPGTRLTVL.

V is TRBV9 and J is TRBJ1-1, with 7 nucleotides matching TRBD1. The CDR3 length is 15 residues. Germline V gene data show CDR1 as SGDLS and CDR2 as YYNGEE. V was clipped by 0 bases and J by 6 bases; unmatched bases: 8. CDR3 sequence: CASSVVPGGMAEAFF. The CDR3 region has the DNA TGTGCCAGCAGCGTAGTTCCAGGGGGAATGGCTGAAGCTTTCTTT.

The rearrangement joins TRBV4-1 to TRBJ2-7; possible D gene TRBD2, 5 bases. V was clipped by 3 bases and J by 5 bases, with 14 bases between them. CDR3 length equals 14 residues. Germline values: CDR1 MGHRA, CDR2 YSYEKL. The CDR3 nucleotides are TGCGCCAGCAGCCAGGAAACTAGATTCCACGAGCAGTACTTC. It encodes CASSQETRFHEQYF.

The chain employs TRBV5-1 and TRBJ2-1; 10 bases are a match to TRBD2. The CDR3 runs to 15 residues. Germline lookup yields CDR1 SGHRS and CDR2 YFSETQ. Trimming cost V 4 bases and J 5 bases; bases outside gene matches: 6. CDR3 bases: TGCGCCAGCAGCGGTACTAGCGGGATCGACAATGAGCAGTTCTTC. It codes for CASSGTSGIDNEQFF.

Turning to this clone: This same CDR3 is encoded by further DNA sequences in the sample. The chain employs TRBV7-8 and TRBJ1-2; tentative D call: TRBD1 (6 bases). The CDR3 runs to 12 residues. Deletions cut 5 bases from V and 4 bases from J, with 8 bases between. Germline V gene lookup returns CDR1 SGHVS and CDR2 FQNEAQ. The CDR3 sequence: CASSLQGYGYTF. As DNA, the CDR3 is TGTGCCAGCAGCCTACAGGGCTATGGCTACACCTTC.

This clone came up a few times. The chain combines TRBV6-1 with TRBJ2-1, with 11 bases matching TRBD2. The CDR3 spans 14 residues. Germline V gene data show CDR1 as MNHNS and CDR2 as SASEGT. V shed 6 bases, J shed 5 bases, and the junction held 3 bases outside the gene matches. The CDR3 DNA sequence: TGTGCCAGCAGCGGGACTAGCGGAAACAATGAGCAGTTCTTC. Translating gives CASSGTSGNNEQFF.

A single count supports this clone. The V gene is TRBV21-1, the J gene TRBJ1-5. TRBV21-1 counts as a pseudogene. The CDR3 spans 15 residues. The CDR3 coding sequence is TGTGCCAGCAGCAAAGGCGGGGGCCGGGATCAGCCCCAGCATTTT. Protein sequence: CASSKGGGRDQPQHF.